The T cell receptor beta chain under discussion was sequenced for a study of identical twins. Whole-study findings and limits: Weaker excess sharing between twins was seen in beta out-of-frame sequences. The study based its conclusions on cross-sectional statistical analysis and did not follow the same donors. High-abundance cord blood beta clonotypes had fewer insertions; memory repertoires showed none.

cDNA carried unique molecular identifiers, and a universal primer site was added by template switching. Each CDR3 protein gets one entry after TCRdb re-called the 5' RACE reads with MiXCR. Seen here are approximately 700,000 distinct CDR3 sequences, 6% to 6.5% observed once, and the top ten hold approximately 2%. The germline CDR1 and CDR2 sequences are SGHDT and YYEEEE. Trimming cost V 4 bases and J 5 bases; bases outside gene matches: 23. The CDR3 consists of 19 residues. Note on this clonotype: Its antigen remains unidentified.

The receptor comes from a young man in good health. V usage is TRBV5-6 and J usage is TRBJ1-2, with TRBD1 matching 7 bases. Sequenced sample: naive T cells sorted from blood. CDR3 DNA sequence: TGTGCCAGCAGCAGAACCGAGACAGGGACAGTTTTTTTATCGTATGGCTACACCTTC. Protein sequence: CASSRTETGTVFLSYGYTF.